The sequence of this T cell receptor beta chain was determined in a study of cytotoxic CD8 clonotypes in ibrutinib-treated CLL. The CDR3 covers 10 residues. Trimming removed 8 bases at V and 2 bases at J, with 4 bases between. Per the germline V gene, CDR1 is MNHEY and CDR2 is SMNVEV (reference sequence). Here immunoSEQ multiplex PCR was the method, and the copy in TCRdb shows in-frame clones only, minus some. The data show roughly 220,000 clones, roughly three quarters seen once. This clone has only a few counts. Sequencing was performed on PBMCs, taken after 12 months of ibrutinib treatment. The V call is TRBV27, the J call TRBJ2-7; D not certain. This receptor was taken from a human donor with chronic lymphocytic leukemia. CDR3 sequence reads: CASGAYEQYF. The DNA for the CDR3 is TGTGCCAGCGGGGCCTACGAGCAGTACTTC.